Listed below are T cell receptor beta chains from one sample, sequenced in a study of blood T cell repertoires in COVID-19. Using immunoSEQ multiplex PCR, the repertoire was profiled, and TCRdb retains in-frame clones only, with some absent. The data contain roughly 250,000 clones, roughly 91% of them seen just once; the ten biggest clones take up approximately 2.4%. The sample consisted of PBMCs or T cells enriched from blood (not recorded which). These receptors all stem from a woman aged 35 to 49 with acute COVID-19. CDR3s include the opening cysteine and the closing phenylalanine or tryptophan. A D gene is named only where the DNA matches it firmly. The listing skips clone size in some rows; elsewhere it reads once, few, many or a size class.

j_gene | d_gene | abundance | v_gene | CDR3aa | CDR3nt
TRBJ2-2 | TRBD2 | - | TRBV24-1 | CATSDSSGRVVGTGELFF | TGTGCCACCAGTGATTCTAGCGGGAGGGTAGTTGGAACCGGGGAGCTGTTTTTT
TRBJ1-2 | TRBD1 | - | TRBV28 | CASSHYSGTGSSYGYTF | TGTGCCAGCAGTCATTACTCCGGGACAGGATCCTCCTATGGCTACACCTTC
TRBJ2-1 | - | - | TRBV2 | CASKEGNEQFF | TGTGCCAGCAAAGAGGGTAATGAGCAGTTCTTC
TRBJ1-2 | - | - | TRBV4-3 | CASSQDLETEDYGYTF | TGCGCCAGCAGCCAAGATTTGGAAACAGAAGACTATGGCTACACCTTC
TRBJ1-5 | - | many | TRBV5-1 | CASSLDTGNQPQHF | TGCGCCAGCAGCTTGGATACGGGCAATCAGCCCCAGCATTTT
TRBJ2-6 | - | - | TRBV19 | CASMAAFNVLTF | TGTGCCAGTATGGCCGCTTTCAACGTCCTGACTTTC
TRBJ1-4 | - | - | TRBV2 | CASSDIGDLGLGNEKLFF | TGTGCCAGCAGTGATATTGGGGATCTTGGACTGGGAAATGAAAAACTGTTTTTT
TRBJ2-3 | TRBD2 | - | TRBV3-1/TRBV3-2 | CASSPGLAGDIDTQYF | TGTGCCAGCAGCCCAGGACTAGCGGGGGACATAGATACGCAGTATTTT
TRBJ2-5 | TRBD2 | once | TRBV7-2 | CASRERGGQETQYF | TGTGCCAGCAGGGAGCGGGGGGGCCAAGAGACCCAGTACTTC
TRBJ2-1 | TRBD2 | - | TRBV19 | CASSEASGRVNEQFF | TGTGCCAGTAGTGAGGCTAGCGGGAGGGTAAATGAGCAGTTCTTC
TRBJ1-1 | - | - | TRBV12-3/TRBV12-4 | CASSPPRGGAFF | TGTGCCAGCAGCCCCCCCCGAGGGGGAGCTTTCTTT
TRBJ2-7 | - | - | TRBV7-2 | CASSLDRTPGGEYF | TGTGCCAGCAGCTTAGATAGGACCCCCGGAGGGGAGTACTTC
TRBJ1-3 | - | - | TRBV19 | CASSIDRAQSSGNTIYF | TGTGCCAGTAGTATCGACAGAGCCCAGAGCTCTGGAAACACCATATATTTT
TRBJ1-6 | TRBD1 | - | TRBV2 | CATTRGTGNSPLHF | TGTGCCACTACTCGGGGGACAGGGAATTCACCCCTCCACTTT
TRBJ2-1 | TRBD2 | - | TRBV3-1/TRBV3-2 | CASSQDVAGGLTYNEQFF | TGTGCCAGCAGCCAAGATGTAGCGGGGGGGCTAACCTACAATGAGCAGTTCTTC
TRBJ1-5 | - | - | TRBV28 | CASRAGGAGQPQHF | TGTGCCAGCAGAGCGGGAGGGGCGGGACAGCCCCAGCATTTT
TRBJ1-1 | - | - | TRBV6-1 | CASSEGAYTEAFF | TGTGCCAGCAGTGAAGGGGCCTACACTGAAGCTTTCTTT
TRBJ2-2 | - | once | TRBV11-2 | CASSLGVLTGELFF | TGTGCCAGCAGCTTAGGTGTCCTCACCGGGGAGCTGTTTTTT
TRBJ2-7 | TRBD1 | once | TRBV19 | CASSKEGQGLSYEQYF | TGTGCCAGTAGTAAAGAGGGACAGGGACTCTCCTACGAGCAGTACTTC
TRBJ2-2 | TRBD2 | - | TRBV10-3 | CAIGRGGRTGELFF | TGTGCCATAGGTCGGGGGGGCCGCACCGGGGAGCTGTTTTTT
TRBJ2-7 | TRBD1 | - | TRBV5-1 | CASSLAGQGASRYF | TGCGCCAGCAGCTTGGCGGGACAGGGGGCGTCTAGATACTTC
TRBJ1-4 | TRBD1 | - | TRBV30 | CAWSGRQGRREKLFF | TGTGCCTGGAGCGGCAGACAGGGGAGACGAGAAAAACTGTTTTTT